This TCR beta chain was found in a study of T cell responses to AZD1222 COVID-19 vaccine (dated by TCRdb to 2020 to 2023). For the wider study: AZD1222 recipients given second doses at about 4 weeks or at about 12 weeks were pooled, since spike-specific TCR depth and breadth were not found to differ between the two schedules. TCR sequencing covered some 240 trial participants: some 210 given two doses of AZD1222 and around 25 given two doses of MenACWY control vaccine. Trial participants were enrolled by age into subgroups of 18-55, 56-69 and 70-plus years, and about 150, 27 and 61 TCR-sequenced participants, respectively, were included in these subgroups.

The CDR3 regions of human TCRbeta chains were analyzed by immunosequencing. The original methods were these. TCRs in the repertoires were compared against a reference library of SARS-CoV-2-specific TCRs that had been generated with the MIRA antigen-specificity platform. Breadth meant the fraction of unique TCRs that were SARS-CoV-2-associated, whereas depth meant the fraction of total T cells that were SARS-CoV-2-associated. Using the MIRA data, every spike-specific TCR was mapped to the spike region that the TCR reacted to and assigned to either a CD4 or a CD8 class. Log10-transformed breadth and depth values were compared by one-way ANOVA with Sidak's multiple comparisons tests. Here the immuneACCESS table is served through TCRdb, limited to in-frame sequences with V and J called. Missing clones are a known gap in these copies; in checked studies unresolved V genes cover under half, and the rest lacks a known reason. That table supplies the V and J calls and clone size; D and trimming were determined from the DNA. For this sample the table gives roughly 130,000 clones, of which 88% were detected only once. Of the sample, 7.5% to 8% falls within the top ten clones.

The time point label here, explained by the study, means: baseline before first vaccination. The vaccinee samples were drawn from two UK trials, COV001 and COV002, one of which was a single-blind randomized controlled phase 2/3 trial testing AZD1222 (ChAdOx1 nCoV-19) in healthy adults. For TCRbeta chain sequencing, PBMC samples from trial participants were taken at day 0 and at day 28 after the second dose. The CDR3 measures 12 amino acids from cysteine to phenylalanine. Just CDR3 DNA is preserved here, 36 bases in frame from base 1. CDR1 and CDR2 (MDHEN, SYDVKM) derive from the germline V gene. V is shortened by 5 bases, J by 0 bases, and the region joining them spans 5 bases. Notes on this clone: The antigen it binds to is not known. Base qualities are not provided; no much larger clone lies one nucleotide away.

Paper-wide results and their limitations: Nearly half of unique spike-specific TCRs reportedly recognized epitopes outside regions mutated in the B.1.351 and B.1.1.7 variants. CD4 TCRs associated with the vaccine covered the entire spike protein, and the dominant responses were in regions 160-218 and 743-854. Conclusions about previously exposed vaccinees are limited because only 6 or 7 AZD1222 recipients were SARS-CoV-2 seropositive at baseline. Participants were mostly white British and included more females than males, and it was suggested by the authors that clonal diversity may have been underestimated. In the small 56-69-year group, the increase in depth fell short of significance, most likely because of low power. After two AZD1222 doses, spike-specific TCR breadth and depth were significantly higher than at day 0 and than in MenACWY recipients. Because no samples from the day 14 peak response were available, repertoires could be characterized only after the peak T cell response.

The starting material was peripheral blood, obtained on day 0 of AZD1222 vaccination. This sequence was found in an adult in good health. Recombination joined TRBV28 with TRBJ2-7, with the D segment identity uncertain. The CDR3: CASSPSSYEQYF. In nucleotides, the sequence is TGTGCCAGCAGTCCGAGCTCCTACGAGCAGTACTTC.